One sample yielded the 31 T cell receptor beta chains listed below, sequenced in a study of T cell responses to AZD1222 COVID-19 vaccine. Here immunoSEQ multiplex PCR was the method, and the copy in TCRdb shows in-frame clones only, minus some. Among more than 95,000 clones listed, approximately 90% were seen once. This specimen consisted of peripheral blood, obtained on day 0 of AZD1222 vaccination. These receptors came from an adult in good health.

This clone was counted a single time. The chain is built from TRBV5-1 and TRBJ2-7, with D perhaps assigned TRBD1 or TRBD2 (6 bases each). This CDR3 comprises 13 residues. In germline, CDR1 is SGHRS, CDR2 YFSETQ. The V and J ends lost 4 bases and 2 bases respectively, with 10 bases between them. The CDR3, as DNA: TGCGCCAGCAGCGCCGGGGGCCCCTACGAGCAGTACTTC. Translated, it gives CASSAGGPYEQYF.

The chain has TRBV6-5 and TRBJ1-2, with TRBD1 identical over 7 bases. The V and J ends lost 8 bases and 4 bases, in that order; junction bases with no gene match: 7. Germline CDR1 and CDR2: MNHEY and SVGAGI. The CDR3 is made up of 13 amino acids. This chain's CDR3 is CASGRQGLYGYTF. Written as DNA, the CDR3 is TGTGCCAGCGGCCGACAGGGACTCTATGGCTACACCTTC.

The J gene is TRBJ1-2, the V gene TRBV5-1; 7 nucleotides align to TRBD1. Losses at the gene ends were 0 bases for V and 3 bases for J; bases not matched to a gene: 2. The length of the CDR3 is 14 residues. CDR1 is SGHRS and CDR2 is YFSETQ in the germline V gene. Here the CDR3 reads CASSLGQGYYGYTF. The CDR3 nucleotides read TGCGCCAGCAGCTTGGGACAGGGATACTATGGCTACACCTTC. The full variable domain, its missing parts supplied by reference TRBV5-1 and TRBJ1-2, is KAGVTQTPRYLIKTRGQQVTLSCSPISGHRSVSWYQQTPGQGLQFLFEYFSETQRNKGNFPGRFSGRQFSNSRSEMNVSTLELGDSALYLCASSLGQGYYGYTFGSGTRLTVV.

This clone was seen only once. The rearrangement uses TRBV5-4 and TRBJ2-2; the D gene is possibly TRBD2 (5 bases). The V gene lost 0 bases and the J gene lost 2 bases, with 8 bases spanning the gap. Germline V gives CDR1 SGHNT, CDR2 YYREEE (reference sequence). CDR3 length equals 15 residues. The DNA for the CDR3 is TGTGCCAGCAGCTTGGTAGGACTTAACACCGGGGAGCTGTTTTTT. It translates to CASSLVGLNTGELFF.

This clone appeared once. The chain uses TRBV5-1 and TRBJ2-1; D call uncertain. This CDR3 has 13 amino acids. Germline V lookup: CDR1 SGHRS, CDR2 YFSETQ. The V and J ends lost 2 bases and 8 bases respectively, with 11 bases between them. CDR3 sequence (DNA): TGCGCCAGCAGCTTCCGGCTTGCTGATGAGCAGTTCTTC. It translates to CASSFRLADEQFF.

This clone was seen more than once but under ten times. This chain joins TRBV15 and TRBJ2-7; D is undetermined. Germline CDR1 LNHNV, CDR2 YYDKDF (reference sequence). This CDR3 region has 15 residues. The V end was cut by 0 bases, the J end by 4 bases, with 13 bases between. Written as DNA, the CDR3 is TGTGCCACCAGCAGAGATCAAGCTCCTACTTACGAGCAGTACTTC. It codes for CATSRDQAPTYEQYF.

This clone was detected only once. The CDR3 coding sequence is TGTGCCAGCAGCTTAGTGGGGGCTTACAGCTCCTACAATGAGCAGTTCTTC. Its protein product is CASSLVGAYSSYNEQFF. V is TRBV7-2 and J is TRBJ2-1; the D gene is possibly TRBD1 (6 bases). Germline V gives CDR1 SGHTA, CDR2 FQGNSA. The CDR3 covers 17 residues. V gave up 1 base and J gave up 0 bases, with 13 bases separating them.

This clone appeared a few times. The J gene is TRBJ2-1, the V gene TRBV7-9; D is perhaps TRBD1 (5 bases). The CDR3 has 13 amino acids. The germline V gene encodes CDR1 SEHNR and CDR2 FQNEAQ (reference sequence). Trimming stripped 5 bases from V and 10 bases from J, with 15 bases between. CDR3 DNA: TGTGCCAGCAGCGCTCAGGGTCTCGGGGAGCAGTTCTTC. This gives the protein CASSAQGLGEQFF.

This sequence joins TRBV9 and TRBJ2-1; D remains ambiguous. The CDR3 has 14 amino acids. Trimming removed 2 bases from V and 6 bases from J, with 12 bases in between. The germline CDR1 and CDR2 sequences are SGDLS and YYNGEE. The CDR3, as DNA: TGTGCCAGCAGCGTTTTACAATGGGCCAATGAGCAGTTCTTC. Its translation is CASSVLQWANEQFF.

The chain couples TRBV6-5 to TRBJ1-6; perhaps TRBD1 as D (5 bases). V lost 0 bases and J lost 8, with 11 bases in between. Germline loops: CDR1 MNHEY, CDR2 SVGAGI. The CDR3 extends over 15 amino acids. In DNA, the CDR3 is TGTGCCAGCAGTTACTCACGGTCGGGGGATTCACCCCTCCACTTT. Its protein product is CASSYSRSGDSPLHF.

V gene TRBV7-8 combines with J gene TRBJ2-1, with TRBD2 matching over 16 bases. This CDR3 spans 20 amino acids. Germline loops: CDR1 SGHVS, CDR2 FQNEAQ. Trimming took 5 bases from V and 5 from J; bases not matched to a gene: 15. Here the CDR3 DNA reads TGTGCCAGCAGCACCCGTCCGGGACTAGCGGGAGGGGGCCCAGACAATGAGCAGTTCTTC. As protein: CASSTRPGLAGGGPDNEQFF. Full variable domain (rest looked up from reference TRBV7-8 and TRBJ2-1): GAGVSQSPRYKVAKRGQDVALRCDPISGHVSLFWYQQALGQGPEFLTYFQNEAQLDKSGLPSDRFFAERPEGSVSTLKIQRTQQEDSAVYLCASSTRPGLAGGGPDNEQFFGPGTRLTVL.

V usage is TRBV6-5 and J usage is TRBJ1-2; 7 bases are a match to TRBD1. This CDR3 is 13 amino acids long. CDR1 is MNHEY and CDR2 is SVGAGI in the germline V gene. J was trimmed by 7 bases and V by 5 bases; bases with no gene match: 7. The CDR3 coding sequence is TGTGCCAGCAGTCGGGACAGTATCATTGGCTACACCTTC. It yields the protein CASSRDSIIGYTF.

This clone has only one observation. The rearrangement links TRBV25-1 to TRBJ1-5; 8 positions agree with TRBD1. Germline V lookup: CDR1 MGHDK, CDR2 SYGVNS. After removal of 1 base from V and 4 bases from J, the junction contained 12 bases not matched to a gene. The CDR3 has 18 residues. The CDR3: CASSEFRGNRGVNQPQHF. The CDR3 DNA is TGTGCCAGCAGTGAATTTCGGGGAAACAGGGGGGTTAATCAGCCCCAGCATTTT.

The chain carries TRBV5-1 and TRBJ1-2; D remains unclear. Germline values: CDR1 SGHRS, CDR2 YFSETQ. V lost 0 bases, J lost 2 bases, and 8 bases lay in between. The CDR3 has 14 amino acids. Here the CDR3 DNA reads TGCGCCAGCAGCTTGGGGATACCCAACTATGGCTACACCTTC. It specifies CASSLGIPNYGYTF.

The chain has TRBV6-6 and TRBJ1-2, with a tentative D call TRBD1 (6 bases). Per the germline V gene, CDR1 is MNHNY and CDR2 is SVGAGI (reference sequence). Trimming took off 0 bases at V and 2 bases at J, with 10 bases between the two ends. The CDR3 extends over 15 amino acids. In DNA, the CDR3 is TGTGCCAGCAGTTACTCGGGGGCAGGCAACTATGGCTACACCTTC. It encodes CASSYSGAGNYGYTF.

The V and J genes are TRBV6-6 and TRBJ2-2, with D uncertain. This CDR3 is built from 14 residues. Germline values: CDR1 MNHNY, CDR2 SVGAGI (reference sequence). Trimming pared 2 bases from V and 5 bases from J, leaving 9 bases between. CDR3 loop: CASSYTSTTGELFF. The CDR3 DNA is TGTGCCAGCAGTTACACCAGTACGACCGGGGAGCTGTTTTTT.

The chain has TRBV7-6 and TRBJ2-3; 7 bases match TRBD2. Germline trimming cut 1 base from V and 2 bases from J; bases unmatched to any gene: 6. Per the germline V gene, CDR1 is SGHVS and CDR2 is FNYEAQ. The CDR3 extends over 16 amino acids. The CDR3 bases are TGTGCCAGCAGCTTAGGACGGGGGGTTACCACAGATACGCAGTATTTT. Its protein is CASSLGRGVTTDTQYF.

The sample holds one count of this clone. A read error may account for a junction end that differs from germline. The genes are TRBV6-1 and TRBJ2-1, with D tentatively TRBD1 (6 bases). The germline gives CDR1 MNHNS, CDR2 SASEGT. CDR3 length: 14 residues. This CDR3 is CAGSEQGKYNEQFF. The CDR3 region has the DNA TGTGCCGGCAGTGAACAGGGAAAATACAATGAGCAGTTCTTC.

The genes are TRBV7-9 and TRBJ1-2, with a weak D call TRBD1 (5 bases). Germline loops: CDR1 SEHNR, CDR2 FQNEAQ (reference sequence). The CDR3 loop spans 15 amino acids. V was shortened by 4 bases and J by 4 bases, with 16 bases between the two germline ends. The CDR3 nucleotides are TGTGCCAGCAGCTCCAGACGCCAGGGAGGCTATGGCTACACCTTC. It specifies CASSSRRQGGYGYTF.

The chain joins TRBV7-6 to TRBJ2-1, with 9 bases that match TRBD1. The V gene end was trimmed by 5 bases and the J gene end by 9 bases; junction bases not matched to a gene: 11. The germline V gene encodes CDR1 SGHVS and CDR2 FNYEAQ. This CDR3 contains 15 residues. This chain's CDR3 is CASSRTGASVVEQFF. The CDR3 nucleotides are TGTGCCAGCAGCAGGACAGGGGCCTCCGTTGTTGAGCAGTTCTTC.

This clone was seen only once. The chain employs TRBV7-6 and TRBJ2-1, with D hard to call. CDR3 size: 16 residues. Trimming took off 1 base at V and 3 bases at J, with 13 bases between the two ends. The V gene's germline CDR1 is SGHVS and CDR2 FNYEAQ. CDR3 DNA sequence: TGTGCCAGCAGCTTAGGTGGCTCTCTGGGCTACAATGAGCAGTTCTTC. It encodes CASSLGGSLGYNEQFF.

The chain uses TRBV18 and TRBJ1-6, with D uncertain. Germline V gene lookup returns CDR1 KGHSH and CDR2 LQKENI. V shed 3 bases and J shed 7 bases, with 13 bases lying between them. The CDR3 loop spans 15 amino acids. As DNA, the CDR3 is TGTGCCAGCTCACCCAGACCGGTGGGGAATTCACCCCTCCACTTT. This encodes CASSPRPVGNSPLHF.

V and J are TRBV7-9 and TRBJ2-6; tentatively, D is TRBD2 (5 bases). The germline V gene has CDR1 SEHNR and CDR2 FQNEAQ (reference sequence). The CDR3 loop spans 17 amino acids. V was trimmed by 3 bases and J by 1 base, leaving 13 bases between them. CDR3 sequence (DNA): TGTGCCAGCAGCTTTGAGGGATGGAAGTCTGGGGCCAACGTCCTGACTTTC. It encodes CASSFEGWKSGANVLTF. Supplemented by reference TRBV7-9 and TRBJ2-6, the full variable domain reads DTGVSQNPRHKITKRGQNVTFRCDPISEHNRLYWYRQTLGQGPEFLTYFQNEAQLEKSRLLSDRFSAERPKGSFSTLEIQRTEQGDSAMYLCASSFEGWKSGANVLTFGAGSRLTVL.

V is TRBV2 and J is TRBJ1-1; tentatively, D is TRBD1 (5 bases). This CDR3 comprises 13 residues. Germline V gene data show CDR1 as SNHLY and CDR2 as FYNNEI. The ends were cut back, 5 bases at V and 0 bases at J, with 7 bases in the middle. The CDR3 spells CASSRDVNTEAFF. DNA for the CDR3: TGTGCCAGCAGTAGGGACGTGAACACTGAAGCTTTCTTT.

The rearrangement links TRBV5-1 to TRBJ1-2, with D unresolved. The ends were cut back, 0 bases at V and 5 bases at J, with 5 bases in the middle. In germline, CDR1 is SGHRS, CDR2 YFSETQ. This CDR3 comprises 12 residues. DNA of the CDR3: TGCGCCAGCAGCTTGGGGCAGTATGGCTACACCTTC. It codes for CASSLGQYGYTF.

The CDR3 spells CASSLLQGNTEAFF. CDR3 nucleotide sequence: TGTGCCAGCAGCTTGCTACAGGGAAACACTGAAGCTTTCTTT. The chain recombines TRBV7-2 with TRBJ1-1; the D gene is possibly TRBD1 (6 bases). V dropped 3 bases and J dropped 2 bases, with 10 bases sitting between them. Germline-derived CDR1 and CDR2 are SGHTA and FQGNSA. The length of the CDR3 is 14 residues.

This chain joins TRBV3-1 (or the pseudogene TRBV3-2) and TRBJ2-2, with 9 positions matching TRBD2. Looked up from germline, CDR1 is LGHDT and CDR2 is YNNKEL (reference sequence). This CDR3 is 16 amino acids long. With 6 bases clipped from V and 4 bases from J, the junction kept 9 bases outside the gene matches. The CDR3 is CASRMSGRTLTGELFF. The CDR3 nucleotides read TGTGCCAGCAGGATGAGCGGGAGGACTCTCACCGGGGAGCTGTTTTTT.

J is TRBJ2-7 and V is TRBV5-4, with TRBD1 matching 9 bases. CDR3 length: 15 residues. Per the germline V gene, CDR1 is SGHNT and CDR2 is YYREEE (reference sequence). V trimming: 3 bases; J trimming: 5 bases; junction bases outside the gene matches: 9. DNA of the CDR3: TGTGCCAGCAGCTCACCACGGGACAGGGAGGACGAGCAGTACTTC. As protein: CASSSPRDREDEQYF.

This clone was seen just once. CDR3 DNA: TGTGCCAGCTCACTAGGTCCGGGGGTAAGCTCCTACAATGAGCAGTTCTTC. Translated: CASSLGPGVSSYNEQFF. The J gene is TRBJ2-1, the V gene TRBV18; TRBD2 might be the D (6 bases). CDR3 length: 17 amino acids. With 4 bases removed from V and 0 bases from J, the gap between germline ends came to 16 bases. CDR1 KGHSH and CDR2 LQKENI come from the germline V gene.

This clone was seen just once. The chain is built from TRBV6-1 and TRBJ2-2, with TRBD2 matching 7 bases. Germline CDR1 is MNHNS and CDR2 is SASEGT. The CDR3 covers 15 residues. Trimming cost V 0 bases and J 5 bases; bases outside gene matches: 3. The CDR3 protein is CASSEAGGVTGELFF. The CDR3 nucleotides are TGTGCCAGCAGTGAAGCGGGAGGGGTGACCGGGGAGCTGTTTTTT.

This chain uses TRBV4-1 with TRBJ2-1; perhaps TRBD2 as D (5 bases). Germline V gene data show CDR1 as MGHRA and CDR2 as YSYEKL. The CDR3 is 14 amino acids. The ends were cut back, 6 bases at V and 8 bases at J, with 17 bases in the middle. DNA for the CDR3: TGCGCCAGCAGGAACCTCAGAGGGAATGATGAGCAGTTCTTC. As protein: CASRNLRGNDEQFF.